Listed here is a single T cell receptor beta chain. CDR3 size: 14 residues. Germline V gene sequence: CDR1 SNHLY, CDR2 FYNNEI. V lost 6 bases and J lost 5, with 16 bases in between. These data are taken from a study of blood T cell repertoires in COVID-19. At the level of the study: T cells, B-cell-depleted T cells, or PBMCs supplied cDNA or gDNA.

The method was immunoSEQ multiplex PCR; TCRdb's version includes in-frame clones alone and lacks a portion of them. The table records around 200,000 clones, around 90% of them present only once. Self-reported history from a screening survey and questionnaire set each donor's cohort. The sequenced sample consisted of PBMCs or T cells enriched from blood (not recorded which). This TCR was sampled from a man aged 25-45 years who had recovered from COVID-19. J is TRBJ1-2 and V is TRBV2; possibly TRBD1 for D (5 bases). CDR3 DNA sequence: TGTGCCAGCAGCCCTGTAGGGGCTGGGTATGGCTACACCTTC. This encodes CASSPVGAGYGYTF.